This is a list of T cell receptor beta chains from one sample in a study of blood T cell repertoires in COVID-19. Sequencing used immunoSEQ multiplex PCR; TCRdb keeps in-frame clones, though not all of them. The table has approximately 240,000 clones, more than 65% seen once; the top ten hold about 1.5%. Material: peripheral blood. The receptors shown here come from a woman aged 40 to 50 who had recovered from COVID-19. Each CDR3 is given with its conserved first and last residue. The order of the fields is V gene, clone size, D gene, J gene, CDR3 protein, CDR3 DNA. D genes are given only for firm matches. Rows give clone size only sometimes, using once, few, many, or a class for an expanded clone.

TRBV18	NA	NA	TRBJ1-2	CASSLRGYGYTF	TGTGCCAGCTCACTAAGAGGATATGGCTACACCTTC
TRBV7-9	NA	NA	TRBJ2-5	CASSPTDKETQYF	TGTGCCAGCAGCCCCACAGATAAAGAGACCCAGTACTTC
TRBV4-2	NA	NA	TRBJ1-5	CASSQESGQGGQPQHF	TGTGCCAGCAGCCAAGAAAGTGGGCAGGGCGGTCAGCCCCAGCATTTT
TRBV13	NA	NA	TRBJ2-7	CASSLGQGFPYEQYF	TGTGCCAGCAGCTTGGGGCAGGGGTTCCCATACGAGCAGTACTTC
TRBV7-8	NA	NA	TRBJ1-3	CASREKGNSGNTIYF	TGTGCCAGCAGGGAGAAGGGGAACTCTGGAAACACCATATATTTT
TRBV15	NA	NA	TRBJ2-7	CATSRDNTGTGTGEQYF	TGTGCCACCAGCAGAGATAATACTGGGACTGGGACGGGCGAGCAGTACTTC
TRBV14	NA	NA	TRBJ1-1	CASSQPTGKPTEAFF	TGTGCCAGCAGCCAACCCACAGGGAAGCCCACTGAAGCTTTCTTT
TRBV9	NA	TRBD2	TRBJ2-1	CASSESSGSNEQFF	TGTGCCAGCAGCGAGTCTAGCGGGAGCAATGAGCAGTTCTTC
TRBV11-3	NA	TRBD1	TRBJ1-4	CASSLGQGGSATNEKLFF	TGTGCCAGCAGTTTGGGACAGGGGGGATCTGCAACTAATGAAAAACTGTTTTTT
TRBV3-1/TRBV3-2	few	TRBD1	TRBJ2-7	CASSSWTGLNEQYF	TGTGCCAGCAGCTCTTGGACAGGATTAAACGAGCAGTACTTC
TRBV7-2	NA	NA	TRBJ2-5	CASSRVASIQETQYF	TGTGCCAGCAGCCGCGTCGCATCAATTCAAGAGACCCAGTACTTC
TRBV29-1	NA	NA	TRBJ1-1	CSYPRGTEAFF	TGCAGCTACCCGAGAGGCACTGAAGCTTTCTTT
TRBV7-9	few	NA	TRBJ2-1	CASSSHRVSSYNEQFF	TGTGCCAGCAGCTCGCACAGGGTAAGCTCCTACAATGAGCAGTTCTTC
TRBV11-3	NA	TRBD2	TRBJ2-2	CASSFSGGAMTGELFF	TGTGCCAGCAGCTTTAGCGGGGGGGCCATGACCGGGGAGCTGTTTTTT
TRBV6-5	NA	TRBD1	TRBJ2-2	CASRKDRHLELFF	TGTGCTAGCAGAAAGGACAGGCACCTAGAGCTGTTTTTT
TRBV6-2/TRBV6-3	NA	TRBD2	TRBJ2-3	CASSYGLAGGTDTQYF	TGTGCCAGCAGTTACGGACTGGCGGGGGGCACAGATACGCAGTATTTT